The 2 T cell receptor beta chains reported below all come from one sample, sequenced in a study of cytomegalovirus exposure and HLA in healthy donors (dated by TCRdb to about 2017). Library preparation was by the immunoSEQ multiplex PCR assay. Here the immuneACCESS table is served through TCRdb, limited to in-frame sequences with V and J called. Missing clones are a known gap in these copies; in checked studies unresolved V genes cover under half, and the rest lacks a known reason. This sample gives over 200,000 clones in total; roughly 87% of them show up just once. Approximately 3.1% of the sample lies in the top ten. Sequencing was performed on PBMCs. These receptors were obtained from a woman in her twenties or thirties in good health and CMV-seronegative.

Here the CDR3 reads CASQTSGSQETQYF. For the CDR3, the DNA is TGTGCCAGCCAAACTAGCGGGAGCCAAGAGACCCAGTACTTC. The V and J genes are TRBV27 and TRBJ2-5; TRBD2 agrees at 11 bases. The V and J ends lost 8 bases and 1 base, in that order; junction bases with no gene match: 3. This CDR3 region has 14 residues. Germline V gene lookup returns CDR1 MNHEY and CDR2 SMNVEV (reference sequence).

The V and J genes are TRBV25-1 and TRBJ2-4; D is possibly TRBD1 or TRBD2 (5 bases each). The CDR3 sequence is 16 residues long. V lost 0 bases and J 7 bases, leaving 16 bases between the germline ends. In germline, CDR1 is MGHDK, CDR2 SYGVNS. CDR3 region: CASSEYSERGENIQYF. The CDR3 DNA reads as TGTGCCAGCAGTGAATACTCAGAACGGGGCGAGAACATTCAGTACTTC.